The 30 T cell receptor beta chains in this list originate from one sample, sequenced in a study of T-cell memory formation after mild COVID-19. In TCRdb, the 5' RACE reads were re-called with MiXCR into one record per CDR3 protein. This sample has roughly 130,000 distinct CDR3 sequences; about 6% occur once, and the top ten carry 2.2%. Source material: PBMCs or a T cell subset sorted from them (not recorded which). These receptors came from an adult woman who had mild COVID-19 (a few samples of this study predate the infection). Cell type and time point are not known.

This clonotype was counted at least ten times. The chain combines TRBV7-6 with TRBJ2-2; D might be TRBD2 (6 bases). Looked up from germline, CDR1 is SGHVS and CDR2 is FNYEAQ. The CDR3 totals 16 residues. V lost 0 bases to trimming and J lost 1 base, with 9 bases between them. The CDR3 here is CASSLAPGGNTGELFF. In DNA form, the CDR3 reads TGTGCCAGCAGCTTAGCGCCCGGGGGGAACACCGGGGAGCTGTTTTTT.

The rearrangement uses TRBV29-1 and TRBJ1-2; 7 nucleotides agree with TRBD1. With 6 bases clipped from V and 7 bases from J, the junction kept 14 bases outside the gene matches. The CDR3 is 14 amino acids. The V gene's germline CDR1 is SQVTM and CDR2 ANQGSEA. The CDR3 bases are TGCAGCGTAGACGACAGGGAGTTCCTCCGTGGCTACACCTTC. Translated: CSVDDREFLRGYTF.

This clonotype was recorded many times. V usage is TRBV4-2 and J usage is TRBJ2-5, with D possibly called TRBD1 or TRBD2 (5 bases each). V gave up 0 bases and J gave up 5 bases, with 7 bases separating them. Germline-derived CDR1 and CDR2 are LGHNA and YNFKEQ. This CDR3 comprises 13 residues. The CDR3 DNA sequence: TGTGCCAGCAGCCAAGATGAGGGGGAGACCCAGTACTTC. Protein product: CASSQDEGETQYF.

This clonotype has only a few counts. The chain couples TRBV2 to TRBJ2-1; TRBD2 agrees at 7 bases. This CDR3 is 15 amino acids long. After removal of 6 bases from V and 2 bases from J, the junction contained 7 bases not matched to a gene. Per the germline V gene, CDR1 is SNHLY and CDR2 is FYNNEI. The CDR3 protein is CASRADGTTYNEQFF. In DNA form, the CDR3 reads TGTGCCAGCAGAGCAGATGGGACTACCTACAATGAGCAGTTCTTC.

This chain joins TRBV3-1 and TRBJ1-1, with no clear D. Germline CDR1 LGHDT, CDR2 YNNKEL (reference sequence). This CDR3 has 13 amino acids. The V gene lost 4 bases and the J gene lost 2 bases, with 8 bases spanning the gap. CDR3 in amino acids: CASSLRGNTEAFF. CDR3 bases: TGTGCCAGCAGCCTCCGGGGTAACACTGAAGCTTTCTTT. Full variable domain (outside the CDR3, taken from reference TRBV3-1 and TRBJ1-1): DTAVSQTPKYLVTQMGNDKSIKCEQNLGHDTMYWYKQDSKKFLKIMFSYNNKELIINETVPNRFSPKSPDKAHLNLHINSLELGDSAVYFCASSLRGNTEAFFGQGTRLTVV.

This clonotype appeared a few times. This rearrangement joins TRBV7-9 to TRBJ2-2, with TRBD2 identical over 7 bases. The CDR3 contains 13 residues. J lost 9 bases, V lost 5 bases, and 6 bases had no gene match. Germline V lookup: CDR1 SEHNR, CDR2 FQNEAQ (reference sequence). CDR3 residues: CASSPSGGRELFF. The CDR3 DNA is TGTGCCAGCAGCCCTAGCGGAGGCCGGGAGCTGTTTTTT.

Turning to this clonotype: Compared with germline, one end of the junction differs, possibly owing to a read error. The CDR3 bases are TGCGCCAGCACCTTGGGGATGAGTCGGGGGGGCTTGAGCACCGGGGAGCTGTTTTTT. Translation gives CASTLGMSRGGLSTGELFF. The chain employs TRBV5-1 and TRBJ2-2, with TRBD2 matching over 8 bases. CDR3 length equals 19 residues. Germline lookup yields CDR1 SGHRS and CDR2 YFSETQ.

CDR3 sequence (DNA): TGTGCCAGCAGCTTCAAGGTGGGGGTAGAGACCCAGTACTTC. Translated, it gives CASSFKVGVETQYF. The chain joins TRBV5-5 to TRBJ2-5, with D perhaps TRBD1 or TRBD2 (5 bases each). V was cut by 2 bases and J by 4 bases, with 12 bases left in between. From germline, CDR1 is SGHKS and CDR2 YYEKEE (reference sequence). This CDR3 is 14 amino acids long.

A few counts support this clonotype. The V call is TRBV5-1, the J call TRBJ2-7; no reliable D call. Germline V gene lookup returns CDR1 SGHRS and CDR2 YFSETQ. The CDR3 contains 14 residues. V lost 0 bases to trimming and J lost 3 bases, with 10 bases between them. CDR3 nucleotide sequence: TGCGCCAGCAGCTTGGGTGGCGGAGACTACGAGCAGTACTTC. It codes for CASSLGGGDYEQYF.

In its sample, this clonotype was seen many times. The chain joins TRBV7-9 to TRBJ1-1, with unresolved D. In germline, CDR1 is SEHNR, CDR2 FQNEAQ (reference sequence). V was clipped by 5 bases and J by 1 base, with 8 bases between them. CDR3 size: 13 residues. The CDR3 reads CASSNIRNTEAFF. DNA of the CDR3: TGTGCCAGCAGCAACATCAGGAACACTGAAGCTTTCTTT.

The gene calls are TRBV7-3 and TRBJ1-1, with 10 bases aligning to TRBD1. V lost 4 bases to trimming and J lost 3 bases; unmatched junction nucleotides: 2. The V gene's germline CDR1 is SGHTA and CDR2 FQGTGA. CDR3 length: 14 amino acids. The CDR3 here is CASSSGQGDTEAFF. For the CDR3, the DNA is TGTGCCAGCAGCTCCGGACAGGGGGACACTGAAGCTTTCTTT. The full variable domain, with the rest looked up from reference TRBV7-3 and TRBJ1-1, is GAGVSQTPSNKVTEKGKYVELRCDPISGHTALYWYRQSLGQGPEFLIYFQGTGAADDSGLPNDRFFAVRPEGSVSTLKIQRTERGDSAVYLCASSSGQGDTEAFFGQGTRLTVV.

This clonotype was seen a handful of times. This sequence joins TRBV7-3 and TRBJ2-6; D is perhaps TRBD1 or TRBD2 (5 bases each). The germline V gene encodes CDR1 SGHTA and CDR2 FQGTGA. The CDR3 has 18 amino acids. The V end lost 2 bases, the J end lost 0 bases, and 14 bases lay between the germline ends. CDR3 sequence (DNA): TGTGCCAGCAGCTTACGGGGCACTACCCTCTCTGGGGCCAACGTCCTGACTTTC. Translated, it gives CASSLRGTTLSGANVLTF.

This clonotype has just a few counts. The chain employs TRBV12-3 or TRBV12-4 and TRBJ1-2; a possible D gene is TRBD1 (5 bases). This CDR3 contains 17 residues. V was shortened by 5 bases and J by 4 bases, with 23 bases between the two germline ends. The CDR3 spells CASSTSPGYLSTYGYTF. The CDR3 DNA reads TGTGCCAGCAGTACAAGCCCAGGGTATCTATCGACCTATGGCTACACCTTC.

At least ten counts were recorded for this clonotype. V usage is TRBV6-6 and J usage is TRBJ2-4, with D maybe TRBD1 (5 bases). This CDR3 has 15 residues. Germline values: CDR1 MNHNY, CDR2 SVGAGI (reference sequence). V gave up 2 bases and J gave up 4 bases, with 12 bases separating them. CDR3 sequence (DNA): TGTGCCAGCAGTTACGGGCAGGGCCGAAAAAACATTCAGTACTTC. Translation: CASSYGQGRKNIQYF.

The gene calls are TRBV5-1 and TRBJ1-4, with D maybe TRBD1 (5 bases). Germline lookup yields CDR1 SGHRS and CDR2 YFSETQ. Trimming shortened V by 5 bases and J by 7 bases, and 15 bases separated the two germline ends. This CDR3 is 14 amino acids long. The CDR3, as DNA: TGCGCCAGCAGTCTGGGACCGGCAGGTGAAAAACTGTTTTTT. This codes for CASSLGPAGEKLFF.

This clonotype was counted at least ten times. The chain recombines TRBV18 with TRBJ2-4, with 7 bases matching TRBD2. This CDR3 has 15 amino acids. CDR1 and CDR2 from the germline V gene are KGHSH and LQKENI. The trim removed 2 bases at V and 7 bases at J, leaving 8 bases unmatched. The CDR3 here is CASSPTGGFGNIQYF. CDR3 sequence (DNA): TGTGCCAGCTCACCAACGGGGGGATTCGGGAACATTCAGTACTTC. Full variable domain (missing parts from reference TRBV18 and TRBJ2-4): NAGVMQNPRHLVRRRGQEARLRCSPMKGHSHVYWYRQLPEEGLKFMVYLQKENIIDESGMPKERFSAEFPKEGPSILRIQQVVRGDSAAYFCASSPTGGFGNIQYFGAGTRLSVL.

The table lists this clonotype with a few counts. The J gene is TRBJ2-7, the V gene TRBV18; 8 nucleotides agree with TRBD2. Germline values: CDR1 KGHSH, CDR2 LQKENI. V lost 1 base to trimming and J lost 2 bases; unmatched junction nucleotides: 7. CDR3 size: 16 residues. Here the CDR3 DNA reads TGTGCCAGCTCACCACTTCCCCGGGAGGGGCCCTACGAGCAGTACTTC. This encodes CASSPLPREGPYEQYF.

Only a few counts were recorded for this clonotype. V usage is TRBV30 and J usage is TRBJ2-2, with 7 bases that match TRBD1. V lost 3 bases to trimming and J lost 3 bases; unmatched junction nucleotides: 4. The CDR3 loop spans 14 amino acids. Per the germline V gene, CDR1 is GTSNPN and CDR2 is SVGIG (reference sequence). The CDR3 DNA is TGTGCCTGGAGGCGAGGGGGCGACACCGGGGAGCTGTTTTTT. Translated, it gives CAWRRGGDTGELFF.

This clonotype was observed a few times. This rearrangement joins TRBV6-6 to TRBJ2-7; D is possibly TRBD1 or TRBD2 (5 bases each). V was pared by 5 bases and J by 2 bases, with 16 bases between. Germline-derived CDR1 and CDR2 are MNHNY and SVGAGI (reference sequence). This CDR3 spans 15 amino acids. The CDR3 spells CASSTPGTAAYEQYF. CDR3 in DNA: TGTGCCAGCAGTACACCCGGGACCGCTGCCTACGAGCAGTACTTC.

The CDR3 loop reads CASSPWGPGTEAFF. Here the CDR3 DNA reads TGCGCCAGCAGCCCTTGGGGGCCGGGTACTGAAGCTTTCTTT. The chain has TRBV5-1 and TRBJ1-1; D is possibly TRBD1 (6 bases). V lost 4 bases and J lost 5, with 15 bases in between. The CDR3 totals 14 residues. CDR1 and CDR2 from the germline V gene are SGHRS and YFSETQ.

The V and J genes are TRBV7-9 and TRBJ1-3, with D uncertain. With 4 bases removed from V and 1 base from J, the gap between germline ends came to 8 bases. The CDR3 totals 14 residues. Germline V lookup: CDR1 SEHNR, CDR2 FQNEAQ (reference sequence). The CDR3 region has the DNA TGTGCCAGCAGCTCAACCGAGTCTGGAAACACCATATATTTT. It yields the protein CASSSTESGNTIYF.

This clonotype has a count of ten or more. One end of the junction fails to match germline, which may point to a read error. J is TRBJ2-3 and V is TRBV7-7, with no clear D. The CDR3 runs 13 residues. From germline, CDR1 is SSHAT and CDR2 FNYEAQ (reference sequence). The CDR3 coding sequence is TGTGCTAGCAGCTTACAACGGACAGATACGCAGTATTTT. Translating gives CASSLQRTDTQYF.

This clonotype was seen a handful of times. The chain employs TRBV5-1 and TRBJ1-2, with D perhaps TRBD1 (6 bases). This CDR3 contains 14 residues. Germline loops: CDR1 SGHRS, CDR2 YFSETQ. Trimming cost V 2 bases and J 3 bases, with 11 bases left between them. The DNA of the CDR3 is TGCGCCAGCAGCTTAACAGGGACGGACTATGGCTACACCTTC. Amino acids: CASSLTGTDYGYTF. The full variable domain, rest sourced from reference TRBV5-1 and TRBJ1-2, is KAGVTQTPRYLIKTRGQQVTLSCSPISGHRSVSWYQQTPGQGLQFLFEYFSETQRNKGNFPGRFSGRQFSNSRSEMNVSTLELGDSALYLCASSLTGTDYGYTFGSGTRLTVV.

This clonotype was seen more than once but under ten times. This chain links TRBV27 with TRBJ1-5, with a possible D match to TRBD1 (5 bases). The CDR3 sequence is 15 residues long. Between the trimmed V and J ends, which lost 5 bases and 7 bases, there was a span of 18 bases. CDR1 MNHEY and CDR2 SMNVEV come from the germline V gene (reference sequence). In DNA form, the CDR3 reads TGTGCCAGCAGTCCAGATCTGCAGGGCCGGCAGCCCCAGCATTTT. This sequence encodes CASSPDLQGRQPQHF.

This clonotype has a count of ten or more. V usage is TRBV5-1 and J usage is TRBJ1-6, with 10 bases fitting TRBD1. Germline lookup yields CDR1 SGHRS and CDR2 YFSETQ. The CDR3 contains 15 residues. The ends lost 4 bases at V and 8 bases at J; junction bases unmatched: 6. The CDR3, as DNA: TGCGCCAGCAGCCGCACCGGGACAGGGGATTCACCCCTCCACTTT. It encodes CASSRTGTGDSPLHF.

J is TRBJ2-1 and V is TRBV5-1, with D possibly TRBD2 on 6 matching bases. The length of the CDR3 is 14 residues. Trimming pared 3 bases from V and 5 bases from J, leaving 12 bases between. From germline, CDR1 is SGHRS and CDR2 YFSETQ. DNA of the CDR3: TGCGCCAGCAGCTCCCTAGAGCGGGACAATGAGCAGTTCTTC. It translates to CASSSLERDNEQFF. Together with reference TRBV5-1 and TRBJ2-1, the CDR3 gives the full variable domain: KAGVTQTPRYLIKTRGQQVTLSCSPISGHRSVSWYQQTPGQGLQFLFEYFSETQRNKGNFPGRFSGRQFSNSRSEMNVSTLELGDSALYLCASSSLERDNEQFFGPGTRLTVL.

This clonotype was counted only a few times. The chain employs TRBV5-5 and TRBJ1-5; D gene ambiguous. The germline gives CDR1 SGHKS, CDR2 YYEKEE (reference sequence). This CDR3 is 16 amino acids long. V was cut by 0 bases and J by 0 bases, with 10 bases left in between. Written as DNA, the CDR3 is TGTGCCAGCAGCTTGGCTATCTGGGGTAGCAATCAGCCCCAGCATTTT. It encodes CASSLAIWGSNQPQHF.

This clonotype was picked up a small number of times. This chain uses TRBV5-1 with TRBJ2-7; 11 nucleotides line up with TRBD2. The CDR3 runs to 14 residues. V dropped 7 bases and J dropped 3; count of bases not matched to a gene: 6. The germline V gene has CDR1 SGHRS and CDR2 YFSETQ. DNA for the CDR3: TGCGCCAGCCGAGTCGGGACTAGCGGCTACGAGCAGTACTTC. It encodes CASRVGTSGYEQYF.

V is TRBV6-2 or TRBV6-3 and J is TRBJ2-1, with 7 bases identical to TRBD1. The CDR3 is 12 amino acids. J lost 10 bases, V lost 5 bases, and 5 bases had no gene match. Germline V gene data show CDR1 as MNHEY and CDR2 as SVGEGT. The CDR3 loop reads CASSKTGYEQFF. The CDR3 region has the DNA TGTGCCAGCAGTAAGACAGGGTACGAGCAGTTCTTC.

This clonotype came up many times. The rearrangement joins TRBV5-6 to TRBJ2-7; D might be TRBD1 or TRBD2, each matching 5 bases. V lost 4 bases to trimming and J lost 2 bases, with 10 bases between them. Germline V lookup: CDR1 SGHDT, CDR2 YYEEEE. This CDR3 comprises 13 residues. CDR3 loop: CASSRGPAYEQYF. The CDR3 DNA is TGTGCCAGCAGCCGGGGCCCTGCCTACGAGCAGTACTTC.